This TCR beta chain was found in a study of identical twins. General study results and limits: Cord blood beta clonotypes present at high abundance carried fewer insertions; no such pattern appeared in memory repertoires.

V was clipped by 3 bases and J by 4 bases, with 19 bases between them. CDR1 and CDR2 from the germline V gene are DFQATT and SNEGSKA (reference sequence). CDR3 length equals 15 residues. In its sample, this clonotype was seen a few times. No antigen is known for it. Unique molecular identifiers were present on the cDNA, which also gained a universal primer site by template switching. TCRdb passed the 5' RACE reads through MiXCR, listing each CDR3 protein once. The repertoire includes 1.5 million to 2 million distinct CDR3 sequences, about 30% of them detected once, and 0.27% sits in the top ten. The chain employs TRBV20-1 and TRBJ2-7; weak D call: TRBD1 (6 bases). The source is a newborn girl in good health. Material: cord blood. The CDR3 DNA is TGCAGTGCTAGGGGGGCGGACGAGAGTACTTACGAGCAGTACTTC. Translated: CSARGADESTYEQYF.